The clone carrying this T cell receptor beta chain came up a few times. Its antigen remains unknown. The assay was immunoSEQ multiplex PCR, and TCRdb's table has in-frame clones only and misses some. Seen here are approximately 190,000 clones, more than 65% observed once, and the top ten hold roughly 13%. The data were obtained in a study of cytomegalovirus exposure and HLA in healthy donors. Study outcomes and limitations: The study designated 150 to 200 TCR beta chains cytomegalovirus-associated.

The CDR3 contains 14 residues. V lost 4 bases, J lost 4 bases, and 5 bases stayed unmatched. The germline gives CDR1 MGHRA, CDR2 YSYEKL. This chain links TRBV4-1 with TRBJ1-2, with 8 bases fitting TRBD1. The TCR was taken from a woman in her 30s in good health and CMV-seropositive. The sequencing sample was made of PBMCs. CDR3 DNA sequence: TGCGCCAGCAGCCTAACTACAGGGGGCTATGGCTACACCTTC. Translating it yields CASSLTTGGYGYTF.